Listed below are T cell receptor beta chains from one sample, sequenced in a study of CD8 T cells in Susac syndrome. TCRdb re-derived calls from the immunoSEQ multiplex PCR reads in MiXCR, one entry per CDR3 protein. The table has 110,000 or so distinct CDR3 sequences, around 92% seen once; the top ten hold approximately 0.13%. The sequencing input was CD8+ T cells from PBMCs. The receptors shown here come from a human donor in good health. Both conserved end residues are part of each CDR3. A D gene is named only where the DNA matches it firmly. The listing skips clone size in some rows; elsewhere it reads once, few, many or a size class.

clone size: NA
J gene: TRBJ1-2
V gene: TRBV12-3/TRBV12-4
CDR3 length: 13
D gene: NA
CDR3 protein: CASSGRENYGYTF
CDR3 DNA: TGTGCCAGCAGTGGCAGAGAGAACTATGGCTACACCTTC

clone size: NA
J gene: TRBJ2-7
V gene: TRBV7-9
CDR3 length: 13
D gene: NA
CDR3 protein: CASSLARDGEQYF
CDR3 DNA: TGTGCCAGCAGCCTTGCACGCGACGGCGAGCAGTACTTC

clone size: few
J gene: TRBJ1-1
V gene: TRBV7-9
CDR3 length: 14
D gene: NA
CDR3 protein: CASSLQGRNTEAFF
CDR3 DNA: TGTGCCAGCAGCTTACAGGGGCGGAACACTGAAGCTTTCTTT

clone size: NA
J gene: TRBJ2-2
V gene: TRBV30
CDR3 length: 15
D gene: NA
CDR3 protein: CAWTLWRGNTGELFF
CDR3 DNA: TGTGCCTGGACTCTCTGGCGGGGGAACACCGGGGAGCTGTTTTTT

clone size: NA
J gene: TRBJ2-1
V gene: TRBV20-1
CDR3 length: 13
D gene: NA
CDR3 protein: CSVNLESYNEQFF
CDR3 DNA: TGCAGTGTTAACTTAGAGTCCTACAATGAGCAGTTCTTC

clone size: NA
J gene: TRBJ1-3
V gene: TRBV25-1
CDR3 length: 15
D gene: TRBD1
CDR3 protein: CASSNEQGAENTIYF
CDR3 DNA: TGTGCCAGCAGCAACGAACAGGGGGCGGAAAACACCATATATTTT

clone size: NA
J gene: TRBJ1-5
V gene: TRBV7-9
CDR3 length: 14
D gene: NA
CDR3 protein: CASSQDGYNQPQHF
CDR3 DNA: TGTGCCAGCAGCCAGGACGGATACAATCAGCCCCAGCATTTT

clone size: NA
J gene: TRBJ2-5
V gene: TRBV3-1
CDR3 length: 14
D gene: NA
CDR3 protein: CASSHRDHQETQYF
CDR3 DNA: TGTGCCAGCAGCCACCGGGACCACCAAGAGACCCAGTACTTC

clone size: NA
J gene: TRBJ1-3
V gene: TRBV7-2
CDR3 length: 14
D gene: NA
CDR3 protein: CASSSGETGNTIYF
CDR3 DNA: TGTGCCAGCAGCTCCGGGGAGACTGGAAACACCATATATTTT

clone size: NA
J gene: TRBJ2-5
V gene: TRBV10-3
CDR3 length: 15
D gene: NA
CDR3 protein: CAISDLQGLQETQYF
CDR3 DNA: TGTGCCATCAGTGACCTCCAGGGGCTGCAAGAGACCCAGTACTTC

clone size: NA
J gene: TRBJ1-1
V gene: TRBV18
CDR3 length: 13
D gene: NA
CDR3 protein: CASSPSRGTEAFF
CDR3 DNA: TGTGCCAGCTCACCTAGCCGGGGCACTGAAGCTTTCTTT

clone size: once
J gene: TRBJ1-5
V gene: TRBV19
CDR3 length: 16
D gene: TRBD1
CDR3 protein: CASSIRDREINQPQHF
CDR3 DNA: TGTGCCAGTAGTATCCGGGACAGGGAGATCAATCAGCCCCAGCATTTT

clone size: NA
J gene: TRBJ1-2
V gene: TRBV7-2
CDR3 length: 16
D gene: TRBD1
CDR3 protein: CASSLGPGQGPYGYTF
CDR3 DNA: TGTGCCAGCAGCTTAGGACCGGGACAGGGTCCTTATGGCTACACCTTC

clone size: NA
J gene: TRBJ2-2
V gene: TRBV20-1
CDR3 length: 13
D gene: NA
CDR3 protein: CSARSTGPGELFF
CDR3 DNA: TGCAGTGCTAGATCGACTGGCCCCGGGGAGCTGTTTTTT

clone size: NA
J gene: TRBJ1-4
V gene: TRBV6-5
CDR3 length: 16
D gene: NA
CDR3 protein: CASSYRMTHWGEKLFF
CDR3 DNA: TGTGCCAGCAGTTACCGCATGACTCACTGGGGTGAAAAACTGTTTTTT

clone size: NA
J gene: TRBJ2-3
V gene: TRBV20-1
CDR3 length: 14
D gene: TRBD2
CDR3 protein: CSTQRGLSTDTQYF
CDR3 DNA: TGCAGTACCCAACGGGGACTAAGCACAGATACGCAGTATTTT

clone size: NA
J gene: TRBJ1-1
V gene: TRBV29-1
CDR3 length: 13
D gene: NA
CDR3 protein: CSGLSGANTEAFF
CDR3 DNA: TGCAGCGGGCTGTCCGGGGCGAACACTGAAGCTTTCTTT

clone size: NA
J gene: TRBJ2-5
V gene: TRBV3-1
CDR3 length: 13
D gene: NA
CDR3 protein: CASSQGYPETQYF
CDR3 DNA: TGTGCCAGCAGCCAGGGGTACCCAGAGACCCAGTACTTC

clone size: NA
J gene: TRBJ2-7
V gene: TRBV6-4
CDR3 length: 16
D gene: TRBD2
CDR3 protein: CASSVCVAGSRVEQYF
CDR3 DNA: TGTGCCAGCAGTGTTTGTGTAGCGGGGTCCCGGGTCGAGCAGTACTTC

clone size: NA
J gene: TRBJ2-1
V gene: TRBV20-1
CDR3 length: 14
D gene: NA
CDR3 protein: CSARSPTVHNEQFF
CDR3 DNA: TGCAGTGCTAGATCCCCTACCGTCCACAATGAGCAGTTCTTC

clone size: NA
J gene: TRBJ1-2
V gene: TRBV15
CDR3 length: 14
D gene: NA
CDR3 protein: CATSRGEMAGGYTF
CDR3 DNA: TGTGCCACCAGCAGAGGGGAGATGGCAGGTGGCTACACCTTC

clone size: NA
J gene: TRBJ1-1
V gene: TRBV4-2
CDR3 length: 14
D gene: NA
CDR3 protein: CASSQEGTDTEAFF
CDR3 DNA: TGTGCCAGCAGCCAGGAGGGGACCGACACTGAAGCTTTCTTT

clone size: NA
J gene: TRBJ2-7
V gene: TRBV19
CDR3 length: 12
D gene: NA
CDR3 protein: CASMDVRREQYF
CDR3 DNA: TGTGCCAGTATGGACGTAAGACGGGAGCAGTACTTC

clone size: NA
J gene: TRBJ1-4
V gene: TRBV3-1
CDR3 length: 15
D gene: TRBD1
CDR3 protein: CASSSPQGADEKLFF
CDR3 DNA: TGTGCCAGCAGCTCACCACAGGGGGCAGATGAAAAACTGTTTTTT

clone size: NA
J gene: TRBJ2-7
V gene: TRBV12-3/TRBV12-4
CDR3 length: 17
D gene: TRBD1
CDR3 protein: CASSLLFRDRVPYEQYF
CDR3 DNA: TGTGCCAGCAGTTTGCTTTTCCGGGACAGGGTGCCCTACGAGCAGTACTTC

clone size: NA
J gene: TRBJ2-3
V gene: TRBV7-8
CDR3 length: 9
D gene: NA
CDR3 protein: CALGNTQYF
CDR3 DNA: TGTGCCTTAGGGAATACGCAGTATTTT

clone size: NA
J gene: TRBJ1-1
V gene: TRBV4-3
CDR3 length: 14
D gene: NA
CDR3 protein: CASSQDRMNTEAFF
CDR3 DNA: TGCGCCAGCAGCCAAGACAGGATGAACACTGAAGCTTTCTTT

clone size: NA
J gene: TRBJ1-2
V gene: TRBV20-1
CDR3 length: 13
D gene: NA
CDR3 protein: CSRKGPGIAGYTF
CDR3 DNA: TGCAGTCGTAAGGGTCCAGGGATTGCGGGCTACACCTTC

clone size: NA
J gene: TRBJ1-2
V gene: TRBV3-1
CDR3 length: 12
D gene: NA
CDR3 protein: CASSQRPRGYTF
CDR3 DNA: TGTGCCAGCAGCCAACGTCCGCGCGGCTACACCTTC

clone size: NA
J gene: TRBJ2-5
V gene: TRBV5-1
CDR3 length: 14
D gene: TRBD2
CDR3 protein: CASSPGLRQETQYF
CDR3 DNA: TGCGCCAGCAGCCCGGGACTAAGGCAAGAGACCCAGTACTTC

clone size: NA
J gene: TRBJ2-2
V gene: TRBV11-2
CDR3 length: 14
D gene: NA
CDR3 protein: CASSLDQATGELFF
CDR3 DNA: TGTGCCAGCAGCTTAGATCAGGCCACCGGGGAGCTGTTTTTT

clone size: NA
J gene: TRBJ1-2
V gene: TRBV28
CDR3 length: 11
D gene: NA
CDR3 protein: CASSAIGGYTF
CDR3 DNA: TGTGCCAGCAGCGCGATAGGTGGCTACACCTTC

clone size: once
J gene: TRBJ1-6
V gene: TRBV15
CDR3 length: 16
D gene: NA
CDR3 protein: CATSRDRIQGEGPLHF
CDR3 DNA: TGTGCCACCAGCAGAGATCGGATACAGGGAGAGGGACCCCTCCACTTT

clone size: NA
J gene: TRBJ2-7
V gene: TRBV6-5
CDR3 length: 14
D gene: TRBD2
CDR3 protein: CASSYSGSPYEQYF
CDR3 DNA: TGTGCCAGCAGTTATAGCGGGAGCCCCTACGAGCAGTACTTC

clone size: NA
J gene: TRBJ1-2
V gene: TRBV7-8
CDR3 length: 13
D gene: NA
CDR3 protein: CASSRRGSRGYTF
CDR3 DNA: TGTGCCAGCAGCCGCCGGGGCAGCCGGGGCTACACCTTC

clone size: NA
J gene: TRBJ2-2
V gene: TRBV7-2
CDR3 length: 14
D gene: TRBD1
CDR3 protein: CASMQNRGTGELFF
CDR3 DNA: TGTGCCAGCATGCAAAACAGGGGAACCGGGGAGCTGTTTTTT

clone size: NA
J gene: TRBJ2-6
V gene: TRBV20-1
CDR3 length: 15
D gene: NA
CDR3 protein: CSARDGSSGANVLTF
CDR3 DNA: TGCAGTGCTAGAGACGGAAGCTCTGGGGCCAACGTCCTGACTTTC

clone size: once
J gene: TRBJ1-1
V gene: TRBV6-2/TRBV6-3
CDR3 length: 15
D gene: NA
CDR3 protein: CASSYSSHGDTEAFF
CDR3 DNA: TGTGCCAGCAGTTACTCATCGCATGGAGACACTGAAGCTTTCTTT

clone size: NA
J gene: TRBJ1-2
V gene: TRBV18
CDR3 length: 14
D gene: NA
CDR3 protein: CASSSDGSNYGYTF
CDR3 DNA: TGTGCCAGCTCATCGGACGGCTCTAACTATGGCTACACCTTC

clone size: NA
J gene: TRBJ2-5
V gene: TRBV7-2
CDR3 length: 14
D gene: TRBD1
CDR3 protein: CASSQDRGRETQYF
CDR3 DNA: TGTGCCAGCAGCCAGGACAGGGGGCGAGAGACCCAGTACTTC

clone size: NA
J gene: TRBJ2-1
V gene: TRBV20-1
CDR3 length: 15
D gene: NA
CDR3 protein: CSARLEGAAYNEQFF
CDR3 DNA: TGCAGTGCTAGATTGGAGGGGGCAGCCTACAATGAGCAGTTCTTC

clone size: once
J gene: TRBJ2-7
V gene: TRBV7-9
CDR3 length: 16
D gene: NA
CDR3 protein: CASSAPRNREYYEQYF
CDR3 DNA: TGTGCCAGCAGCGCGCCCCGGAACAGAGAATACTACGAGCAGTACTTC

clone size: NA
J gene: TRBJ2-7
V gene: TRBV30
CDR3 length: 14
D gene: TRBD1
CDR3 protein: CAWLPGTASYEQYF
CDR3 DNA: TGTGCCTGGTTACCCGGGACAGCCTCCTACGAGCAGTACTTC

clone size: NA
J gene: TRBJ2-5
V gene: TRBV6-1
CDR3 length: 16
D gene: TRBD2
CDR3 protein: CASTPSGGGIKETQYF
CDR3 DNA: TGTGCCAGCACCCCCAGCGGCGGGGGAATAAAAGAGACCCAGTACTTC

clone size: once
J gene: TRBJ1-5
V gene: TRBV6-5
CDR3 length: 14
D gene: NA
CDR3 protein: CASSYSYRNQPQHF
CDR3 DNA: TGTGCCAGCAGTTACTCGTACAGAAATCAGCCCCAGCATTTT

clone size: NA
J gene: TRBJ2-1
V gene: TRBV20-1
CDR3 length: 16
D gene: NA
CDR3 protein: CSARDLKQGPYNEQFF
CDR3 DNA: TGCAGTGCTAGAGATTTAAAACAGGGCCCCTACAATGAGCAGTTCTTC

clone size: NA
J gene: TRBJ1-1
V gene: TRBV7-3
CDR3 length: 14
D gene: NA
CDR3 protein: CASSSTGQNTEAFF
CDR3 DNA: TGTGCCAGCAGCTCGACAGGACAGAACACTGAAGCTTTCTTT

clone size: NA
J gene: TRBJ2-7
V gene: TRBV3-1
CDR3 length: 14
D gene: NA
CDR3 protein: CASSRGRNSYEQYF
CDR3 DNA: TGTGCCAGCAGCCGGGGCAGAAACTCCTACGAGCAGTACTTC